This section outlines one T cell receptor (beta chain) sequence together with its context. Its antigen is currently unknown. Sequencing used immunoSEQ version 4 in survey mode. The repertoire was sequenced with immunoSEQ multiplex PCR; TCRdb's copy has only in-frame clones and lacks some. The sample gives about 43,000 clones, around 89% of which show up once; 0.85% to 1.3% is in the top ten. This specimen belongs to a study of persistence of HIV-infected CD4 T cells. Trimming cost V 5 bases and J 0 bases, with 14 bases left between them. The CDR3 contains 15 residues. Germline CDR1 LNHNV, CDR2 YYDKDF (reference sequence). Anti-CD3/anti-CD28 beads served as a nonspecific positive control stimulus. Sorting selected CD4+ T cells upregulating both CD40 ligand and CD69.

The chain links TRBV15 to TRBJ2-7, with unresolved D. The source of this sequence is an adult man with HIV who was CMV-seropositive. The source material was CD4+ T cells sorted from PBMCs after roughly 17-hour stimulation, sampled from a patient who received antiretroviral therapy. DNA for the CDR3: TGTGCCACCAGCCGACCGACGGAGTACTCCTACGAGCAGTACTTC. It encodes CATSRPTEYSYEQYF.